Below, 3 T cell receptor beta chains from the same sample are listed, as sequenced in a study of blood T cells in healthy people across ages (dated by TCRdb to between 2015 and 2016). The method was 5' RACE. Sequencing took place on an Illumina HiSeq 2500. A second roughly 7 to 11 cycle PCR used a sample-barcoded 5' primer and a J-beta primer mix. The public reads were quality trimmed at Q25 with fastp and then assembled into clones with MiXCR by TCRdb, keeping productive beta chains. Each record represents a unique CDR3 protein, reported with the most common genes and DNA among its rows. The sample table records roughly 800,000 distinct CDR3 sequences; about 48% of these occur just once. Jointly, the top ten make up under 50% of the sample. The sequenced material came from blood. All receptors derive from a man older than 75 in good health.

The table lists this clonotype with a few counts. This chain links TRBV27 with TRBJ1-1; no definite D call. V was cut by 7 bases and J by 1 base, with 1 base left in between. The CDR3 extends over 10 amino acids. CDR1 MNHEY and CDR2 SMNVEV come from the germline V gene (reference sequence). CDR3 protein: CASTNTEAFF. CDR3 coding DNA: TGTGCCAGCACGAACACTGAAGCTTTCTTT.

This clonotype was detected a few times. The chain employs TRBV28 and TRBJ2-5; either TRBD1 or TRBD2 may supply D (6 bases each). The V end was cut by 4 bases, the J end by 1 base, with 19 bases between. From germline, CDR1 is MDHEN and CDR2 SYDVKM. The CDR3 is made up of 17 amino acids. CDR3 in amino acids: CASSSVVRGRSQETQYF. CDR3 sequence (DNA): TGTGCCAGCAGTTCAGTAGTCCGGGGGCGGTCCCAAGAGACCCAGTACTTC.

Regarding this clonotype: An end of the junction does not agree with germline; a read error may underlie this. The rearrangement links TRBV3-1 to TRBJ1-2, with 8 bases identical to TRBD1. CDR1 and CDR2 from the germline V gene are LGHDT and YNNKEL (reference sequence). The CDR3 covers 13 residues. The CDR3 coding sequence is TGTGCCAGCAGCCTAGGGGGACAGGATGGCCACACCTTC. This translates into CASSLGGQDGHTF.